The T cell receptor (beta chain) under discussion was sequenced for a study of OX40 agonist ivuxolimab in advanced cancers. At the level of the study: With ivuxolimab, an agonistic anti-OX40 (CD134) antibody, patients were treated. A mean age of roughly 62 years, range roughly 23 to 85, was recorded, and approximately 85% were male.

V lost 0 bases, J lost 8 bases, and 13 bases lay in between. This CDR3 has 14 residues. Germline values: CDR1 MNHEY, CDR2 SMNVEV (reference sequence). By sample fraction, this clone is large. The repertoire was sequenced with immunoSEQ multiplex PCR; TCRdb's copy has only in-frame clones and lacks some. Counted here are roughly 11,000 clones, 75% to 90% occurring once; the ten biggest clones make up around an eighth. The chain has TRBV27 and TRBJ1-2; D gene unclear. Sequencing used CD4+ or CD8+ T cells sorted from blood, obtained in a trial of the OX40 agonist ivuxolimab. The sequence was collected from an adult with an advanced solid tumor such as melanoma, head and neck, liver or kidney cancer. This chain's CDR3 is CASSLSAAEGGYTF. The CDR3 nucleotides read TGTGCCAGCAGTTTATCTGCCGCCGAAGGGGGCTACACCTTC.